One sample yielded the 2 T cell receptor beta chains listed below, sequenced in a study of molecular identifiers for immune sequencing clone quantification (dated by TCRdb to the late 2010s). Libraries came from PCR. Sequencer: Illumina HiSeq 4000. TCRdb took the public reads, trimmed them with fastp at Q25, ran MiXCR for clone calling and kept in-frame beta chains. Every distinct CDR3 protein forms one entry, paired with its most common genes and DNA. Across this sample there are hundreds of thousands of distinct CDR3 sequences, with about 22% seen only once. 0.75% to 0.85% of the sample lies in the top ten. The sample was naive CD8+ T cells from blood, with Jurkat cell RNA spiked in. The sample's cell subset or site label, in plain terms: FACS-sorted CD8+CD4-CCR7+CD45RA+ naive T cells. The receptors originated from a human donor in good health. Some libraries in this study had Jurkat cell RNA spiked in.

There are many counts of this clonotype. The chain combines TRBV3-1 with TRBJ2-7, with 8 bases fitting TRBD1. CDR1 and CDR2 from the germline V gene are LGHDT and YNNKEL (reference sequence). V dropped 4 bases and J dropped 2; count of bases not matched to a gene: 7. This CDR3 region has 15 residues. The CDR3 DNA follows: TGTGCCAGCAGCCCGGGGACAGGATTCGCCTACGAGCAGTACTTC. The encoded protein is CASSPGTGFAYEQYF.

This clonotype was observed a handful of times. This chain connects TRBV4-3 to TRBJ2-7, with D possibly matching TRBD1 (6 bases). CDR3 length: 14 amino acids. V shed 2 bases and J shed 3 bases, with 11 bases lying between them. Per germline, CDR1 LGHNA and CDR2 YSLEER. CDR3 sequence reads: CASSQTWTDYEQYF. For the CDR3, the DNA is TGCGCCAGCAGCCAAACCTGGACAGACTACGAGCAGTACTTC.